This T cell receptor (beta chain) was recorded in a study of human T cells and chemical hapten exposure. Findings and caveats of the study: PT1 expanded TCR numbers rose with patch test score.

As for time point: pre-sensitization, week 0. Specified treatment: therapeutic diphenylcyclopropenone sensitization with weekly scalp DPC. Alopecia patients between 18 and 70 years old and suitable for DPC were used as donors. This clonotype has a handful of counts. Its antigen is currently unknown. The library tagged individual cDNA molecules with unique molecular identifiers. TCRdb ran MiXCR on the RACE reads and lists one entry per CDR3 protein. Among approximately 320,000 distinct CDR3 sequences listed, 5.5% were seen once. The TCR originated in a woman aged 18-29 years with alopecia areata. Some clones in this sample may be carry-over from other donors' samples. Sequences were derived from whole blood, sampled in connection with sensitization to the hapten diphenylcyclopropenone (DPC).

The CDR3 reads CASRSIKVNTEAFF. In DNA form, the CDR3 reads TGTGCCAGCAGATCTATAAAGGTGAACACTGAAGCTTTCTTT. The V gene is TRBV12-3 or TRBV12-4, the J gene TRBJ1-1; no clear D. With 6 bases removed from V and 0 bases from J, the gap between germline ends came to 11 bases. The CDR3 is made up of 14 amino acids.